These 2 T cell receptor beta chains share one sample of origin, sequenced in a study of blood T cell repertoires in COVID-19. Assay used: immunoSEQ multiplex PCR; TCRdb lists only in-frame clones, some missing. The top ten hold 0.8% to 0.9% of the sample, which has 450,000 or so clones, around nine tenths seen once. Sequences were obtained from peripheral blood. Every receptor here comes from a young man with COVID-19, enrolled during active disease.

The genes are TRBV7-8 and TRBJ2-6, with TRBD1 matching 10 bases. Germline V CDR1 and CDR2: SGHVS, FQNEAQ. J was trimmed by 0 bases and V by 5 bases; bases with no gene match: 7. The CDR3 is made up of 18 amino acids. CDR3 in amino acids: CASSPGTGDFSGANVLTF. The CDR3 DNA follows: TGTGCCAGCAGCCCCGGGACAGGGGATTTCTCTGGGGCCAACGTCCTGACTTTC.

As DNA, the CDR3 is TGCGCCAGCAGCACCGGGACTAGCGACTCCTACGAGCAGTACTTC. This translates into CASSTGTSDSYEQYF. The rearrangement links TRBV5-1 to TRBJ2-7; 10 bases are a match to TRBD2. Per germline, CDR1 SGHRS and CDR2 YFSETQ. The junction had 4 bases not matched to a gene; V was cut back by 4 bases and J by 0 bases. The CDR3 is 15 amino acids. The whole variable domain, filled in from reference TRBV5-1 and TRBJ2-7, reads KAGVTQTPRYLIKTRGQQVTLSCSPISGHRSVSWYQQTPGQGLQFLFEYFSETQRNKGNFPGRFSGRQFSNSRSEMNVSTLELGDSALYLCASSTGTSDSYEQYFGPGTRLTVT.